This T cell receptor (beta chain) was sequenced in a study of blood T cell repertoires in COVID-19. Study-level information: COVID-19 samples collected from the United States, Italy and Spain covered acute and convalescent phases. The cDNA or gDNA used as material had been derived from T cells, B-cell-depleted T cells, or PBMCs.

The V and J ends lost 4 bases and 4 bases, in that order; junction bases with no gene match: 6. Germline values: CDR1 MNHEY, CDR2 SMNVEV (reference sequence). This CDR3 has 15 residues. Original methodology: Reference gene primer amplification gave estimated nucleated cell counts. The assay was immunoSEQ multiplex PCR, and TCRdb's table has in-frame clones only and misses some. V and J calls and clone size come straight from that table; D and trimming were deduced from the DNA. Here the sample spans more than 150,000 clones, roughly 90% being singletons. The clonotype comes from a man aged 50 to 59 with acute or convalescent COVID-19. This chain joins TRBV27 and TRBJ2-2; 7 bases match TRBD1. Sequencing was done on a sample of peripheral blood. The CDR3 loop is CASSYRDRPTGELFF. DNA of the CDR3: TGTGCCAGCAGTTACCGGGACAGACCCACCGGGGAGCTGTTTTTT.